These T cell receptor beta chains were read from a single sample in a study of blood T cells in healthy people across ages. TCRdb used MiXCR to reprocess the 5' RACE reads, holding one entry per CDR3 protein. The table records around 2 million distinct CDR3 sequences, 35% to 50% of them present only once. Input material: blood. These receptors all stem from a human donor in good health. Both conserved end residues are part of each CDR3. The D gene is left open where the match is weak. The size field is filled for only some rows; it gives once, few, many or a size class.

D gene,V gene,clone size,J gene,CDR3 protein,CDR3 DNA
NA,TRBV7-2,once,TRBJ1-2,CASSLIGASYGYTF,TGTGCCAGCAGCTTAATAGGGGCAAGCTATGGCTACACCTTC
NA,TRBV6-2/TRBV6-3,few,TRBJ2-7,CASSPVGQREQYF,TGTGCCAGCAGTCCAGTAGGACAGCGCGAGCAGTACTTC
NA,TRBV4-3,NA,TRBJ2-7,CASSQGLLLTQYF,TGCGCCAGCAGCCAAGGACTCCTACTCACCCAGTACTTC
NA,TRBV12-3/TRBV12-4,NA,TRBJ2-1,CASNLGAGPGNEQFF,TGTGCCAGCAATCTCGGGGCGGGTCCCGGCAATGAGCAGTTCTTC
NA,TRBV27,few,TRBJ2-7,CASSLSVGSEQYF,TGTGCCAGCAGTTTATCGGTGGGGAGCGAGCAGTACTTC
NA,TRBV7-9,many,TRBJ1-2,CASSPYYGYTF,TGTGCCAGCAGCCCTTACTATGGCTACACCTTC
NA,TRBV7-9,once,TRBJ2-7,CASSWSGPPYEQYF,TGTGCCAGCAGCTGGTCAGGGCCGCCCTACGAGCAGTACTTC
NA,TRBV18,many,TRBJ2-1,CASSPDGGDEQFF,TGTGCCAGCTCACCGGACGGGGGCGATGAGCAGTTCTTC
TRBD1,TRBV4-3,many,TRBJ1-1,CASSQETGVGSTEAFF,TGCGCCAGCAGCCAAGAAACAGGGGTAGGGAGCACTGAAGCTTTCTTT
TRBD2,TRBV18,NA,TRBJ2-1,CASSATSGRPYNEQFF,TGTGCCAGCTCAGCGACTAGCGGGCGTCCCTACAATGAGCAGTTCTTC
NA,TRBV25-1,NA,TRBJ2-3,CASSAPSYAYGTDTQYF,TGTGCCAGCAGTGCACCCTCGTACGCTTACGGCACAGATACGCAGTATTTT
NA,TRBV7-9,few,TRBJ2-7,CASSLSGDTRGSEQYF,TGTGCCAGCAGCTTGAGCGGGGACACTCGAGGGAGCGAGCAGTACTTC
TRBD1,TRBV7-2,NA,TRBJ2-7,CASSLRTGGRDEQYF,TGTGCCAGCAGCTTAAGGACAGGGGGTCGGGACGAGCAGTACTTC
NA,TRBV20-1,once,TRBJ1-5,CSAREGCSNQPQHF,TGCAGTGCTAGGGAGGGATGTAGCAATCAGCCCCAGCATTTT
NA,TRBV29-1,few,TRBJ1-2,CSVEFWANYGYTF,TGCAGCGTTGAATTCTGGGCGAACTATGGCTACACCTTC
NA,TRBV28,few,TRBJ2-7,CASSFDAWAGLREQYF,TGTGCCAGCAGTTTCGACGCTTGGGCAGGGCTGCGCGAGCAGTACTTC
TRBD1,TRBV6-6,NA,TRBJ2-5,CASSYPGQGQETQYF,TGTGCCAGCAGTTACCCGGGACAGGGTCAAGAGACCCAGTACTTC
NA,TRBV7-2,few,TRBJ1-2,CASSLRGVGRGYTF,TGTGCCAGCAGCTTAAGAGGAGTCGGTCGTGGCTACACCTTC
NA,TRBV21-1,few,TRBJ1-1,CASSKGGGTDTEAFF,TGTGCCAGCAGCAAAGGTGGGGGCACGGACACTGAAGCTTTCTTT
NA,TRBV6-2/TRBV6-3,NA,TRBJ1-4,CASSSYSGPNEKLFF,TGTGCCAGCAGTTCCTACTCGGGGCCTAATGAAAAACTGTTTTTT
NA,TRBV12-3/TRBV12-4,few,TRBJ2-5,CASSRRGAETQYF,TGTGCCAGCAGCCGCCGAGGGGCTGAGACCCAGTACTTC
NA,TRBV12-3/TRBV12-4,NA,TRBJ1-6,CASGVSNSPLHF,TGTGCCAGCGGGGTTAGTAATTCACCCCTCCACTTT
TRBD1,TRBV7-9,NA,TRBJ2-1,CASSLRTGDNNEQFF,TGTGCCAGCAGCTTACGGACAGGAGATAACAATGAGCAGTTCTTC
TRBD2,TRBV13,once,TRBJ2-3,CASSTRGGGNPTDTQYF,TGTGCCAGCAGCACCCGCGGCGGGGGGAATCCCACAGATACGCAGTATTTT
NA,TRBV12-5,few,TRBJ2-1,CASDLGLLNEQFF,TGTGCTAGTGACCTGGGTCTGCTCAATGAGCAGTTCTTC
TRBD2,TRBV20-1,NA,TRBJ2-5,CSARESGDETQYF,TGCAGTGCTAGAGAAAGCGGGGATGAGACCCAGTACTTC
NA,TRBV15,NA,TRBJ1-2,CATSRASRGPSDGYTF,TGTGCCACCAGCAGAGCGTCCCGGGGGCCCTCGGATGGCTACACCTTC
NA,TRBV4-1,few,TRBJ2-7,CASSQGTDEQYF,TGCGCCAGCAGCCAGGGGACCGACGAGCAGTACTTC
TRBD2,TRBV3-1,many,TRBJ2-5,CASSQVLRGAKTQYF,TGTGCCAGCAGCCAAGTGTTGCGGGGGGCAAAGACCCAGTACTTC
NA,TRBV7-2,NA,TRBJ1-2,CASGSTHNYGYTF,TGTGCCAGCGGCTCCACACATAACTATGGCTACACCTTC
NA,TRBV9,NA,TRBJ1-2,CASSPRPLQGSHYGYTF,TGTGCCAGCAGCCCCCGCCCCCTACAGGGTTCCCACTATGGCTACACCTTC
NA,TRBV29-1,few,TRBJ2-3,CSVFTDTQYF,TGCAGCGTTTTCACGGATACGCAGTATTTT
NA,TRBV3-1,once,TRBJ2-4,CASSQDKGNIQYF,TGTGCCAGCAGCCAGGACAAAGGGAACATTCAGTACTTC
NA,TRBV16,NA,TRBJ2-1,CASNQSFNEQFF,TGTGCCAGCAACCAATCTTTCAATGAGCAGTTCTTC
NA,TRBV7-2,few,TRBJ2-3,CASSFRAGFTDTQYF,TGTGCCAGCAGCTTTAGGGCGGGTTTCACAGATACGCAGTATTTT
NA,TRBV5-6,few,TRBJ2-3,CASSHFTDTQYF,TGTGCCAGCAGCCACTTTACAGATACGCAGTATTTT
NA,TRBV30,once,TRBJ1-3,CAWGLETVSGNTIYF,TGTGCCTGGGGACTCGAGACAGTCTCTGGAAACACCATATATTTT
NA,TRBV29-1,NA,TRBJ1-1,CSVVGVGPGIGDTEAFF,TGCAGCGTTGTAGGGGTCGGGCCAGGGATCGGCGACACTGAAGCTTTCTTT
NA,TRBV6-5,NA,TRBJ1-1,CASTTITGAEAFF,TGTGCCAGCACCACAATAACGGGCGCTGAAGCTTTCTTT
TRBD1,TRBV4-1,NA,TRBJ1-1,CASSREQGGWPEAFF,TGCGCCAGCAGCCGAGAGCAGGGGGGTTGGCCTGAAGCTTTCTTT
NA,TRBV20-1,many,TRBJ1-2,CSAIKDGSLYGYTF,TGCAGTGCTATTAAAGACGGGAGCCTCTATGGCTACACCTTC
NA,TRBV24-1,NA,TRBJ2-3,CATSDRRGVGTDTQYF,TGTGCCACCAGTGATCGCCGAGGAGTCGGCACAGATACGCAGTATTTT
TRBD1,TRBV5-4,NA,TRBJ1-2,CASTKTGDGYTF,TGTGCCTCCACGAAGACAGGGGATGGCTACACCTTC
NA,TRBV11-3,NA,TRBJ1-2,CASSDSDSSGGYTF,TGTGCCAGCAGCGATTCGGACAGTTCGGGAGGCTACACCTTC
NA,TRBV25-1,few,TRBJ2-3,CASSEFFILKGTDTQYF,TGTGCCAGCAGTGAATTTTTCATCCTGAAGGGCACAGATACGCAGTATTTT